The clone carrying this T cell receptor (beta chain) showed up just a few times. Antigen specificity is unknown. These data are taken from a study of blood T cells in healthy people across ages. Broader study findings: Diversity estimated from one million T cells was considered an underestimate. Aged donors had fewer naive CD4+ cells and lower diversity than long-lived donors.

The extraction recovered at least 5.5 micrograms of total RNA per sample. CDR3 length equals 14 residues. V lost 6 bases and J 2 bases, leaving 12 bases between the germline ends. Germline V CDR1 and CDR2: SNHLY, FYNNEI. Combining a sample-barcoded 5' primer with a J-beta primer mix, a second PCR ran for roughly 7 to 12 cycles. Researchers report that a template-switch adaptor with 12 random nucleotides tagged each cDNA molecule. Each CDR3 protein gets one entry after TCRdb re-called the 5' RACE reads with MiXCR. Of some 1,500,000 distinct CDR3 sequences listed, about 42% are singletons. This chain joins TRBV2 and TRBJ2-3; D is perhaps TRBD1 or TRBD2 (6 bases each). The receptor was isolated from a woman younger than 35 in good health. The sample taken for sequencing was blood. CDR3 residues: CASRRGDATDTQYF. The CDR3 bases are TGTGCCAGCAGGAGGGGGGACGCCACAGATACGCAGTATTTT.